The source of this T cell receptor (beta chain) is a study of shared clonotypes between healthy human individuals. Across the study: Three CD4 naive, three CD4 memory, two CD8 naive and one CD8 memory plate were used per donor. Study-wide points: Relative to their counterparts shared across all four donors, non-shared clonotypes exhibited diminished generation probabilities.

The naive CD8 subset, CD45RO-negative cells positively selected for CCR7, excluded terminally differentiated effector memory CD45RA+ cells. Donors were healthy HIV-negative adults without recent acute infections or vaccinations. In regard to this clone: What it recognizes is unknown.

This CDR3 comprises 12 residues. Germline-derived CDR1 and CDR2 are WNHNN and SYGVQD (reference sequence). With 3 bases removed from V and 4 bases from J, the gap between germline ends came to 5 bases. Here immunoSEQ multiplex PCR was the method, and the copy in TCRdb shows in-frame clones only, minus some. The repertoire consists of 550,000 to 750,000 clones, with about 95% occurring once and the leading ten covering roughly 0.1%. Sequencing was done on a sample of naive CD8+ T cells sorted from blood. The TCR sequence derives from a woman younger than 45 in good health. V usage is TRBV10-1 and J usage is TRBJ2-3, with D uncertain. The CDR3 reads CASSDQSDTQYF. The CDR3 DNA sequence: TGCGCCAGCAGTGACCAGTCAGATACGCAGTATTTT.